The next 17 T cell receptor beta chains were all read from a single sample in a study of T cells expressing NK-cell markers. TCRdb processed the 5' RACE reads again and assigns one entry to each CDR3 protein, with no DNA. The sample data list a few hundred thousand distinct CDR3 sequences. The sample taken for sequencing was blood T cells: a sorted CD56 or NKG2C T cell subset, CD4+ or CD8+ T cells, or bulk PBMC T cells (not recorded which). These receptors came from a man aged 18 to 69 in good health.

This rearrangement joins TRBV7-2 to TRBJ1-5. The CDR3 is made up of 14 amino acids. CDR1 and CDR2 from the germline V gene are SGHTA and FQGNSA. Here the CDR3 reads CASSSGVPLTPQHF.

Here the CDR3 reads CSARAPRPSDTQYF. The chain joins TRBV20-1 to TRBJ2-3; lacking DNA, the TRBD1 call made by TCRdb goes unchecked. Germline CDR1 and CDR2: DFQATT and SNEGSKA (reference sequence). The CDR3 is 14 residues long.

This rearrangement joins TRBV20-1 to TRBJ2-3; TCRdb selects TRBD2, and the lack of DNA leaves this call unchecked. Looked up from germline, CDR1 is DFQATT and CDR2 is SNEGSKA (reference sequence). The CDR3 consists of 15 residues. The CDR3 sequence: CSASSTSGVTDTQYF.

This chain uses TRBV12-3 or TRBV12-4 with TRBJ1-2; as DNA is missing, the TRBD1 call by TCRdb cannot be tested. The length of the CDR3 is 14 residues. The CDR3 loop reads CASRKQGADYGYTF.

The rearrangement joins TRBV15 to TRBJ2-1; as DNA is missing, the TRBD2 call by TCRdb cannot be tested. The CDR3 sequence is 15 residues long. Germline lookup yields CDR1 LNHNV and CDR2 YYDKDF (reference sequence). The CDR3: CATSRPSGVHNEQFF.

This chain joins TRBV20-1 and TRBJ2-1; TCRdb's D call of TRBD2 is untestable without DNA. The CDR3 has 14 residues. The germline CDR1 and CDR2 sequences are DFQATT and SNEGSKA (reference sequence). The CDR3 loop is CSAPLRGRHNEQFF.

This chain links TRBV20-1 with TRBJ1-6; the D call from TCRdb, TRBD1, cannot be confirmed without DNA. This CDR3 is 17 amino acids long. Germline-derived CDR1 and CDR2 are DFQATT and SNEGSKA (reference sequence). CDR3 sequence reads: CSAGRQDLSSYNSPLHF.

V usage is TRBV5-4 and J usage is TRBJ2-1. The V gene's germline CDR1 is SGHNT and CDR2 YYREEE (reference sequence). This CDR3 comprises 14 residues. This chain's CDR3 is CASSPKAQDNEQFF. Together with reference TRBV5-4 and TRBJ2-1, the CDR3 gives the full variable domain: ETGVTQSPTHLIKTRGQQVTLRCSSQSGHNTVSWYQQALGQGPQFIFQYYREEENGRGNFPPRFSGLQFPNYSSELNVNALELDDSALYLCASSPKAQDNEQFFGPGTRLTVL.

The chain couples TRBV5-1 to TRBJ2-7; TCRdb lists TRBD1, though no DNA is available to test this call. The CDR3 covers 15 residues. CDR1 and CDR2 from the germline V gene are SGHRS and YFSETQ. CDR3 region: CASSSQTGKGDEQYF.

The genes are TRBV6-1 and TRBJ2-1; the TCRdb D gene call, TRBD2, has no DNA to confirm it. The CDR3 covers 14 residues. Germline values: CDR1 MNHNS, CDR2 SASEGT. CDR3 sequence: CATVASGVYNEQFF.

CDR3 loop: CASSPLGTTTEAFF. The chain links TRBV3-1 to TRBJ1-1; lacking DNA, the TRBD1 call made by TCRdb goes unchecked. The germline V gene has CDR1 LGHDT and CDR2 YNNKEL (reference sequence). The CDR3 loop spans 14 amino acids.

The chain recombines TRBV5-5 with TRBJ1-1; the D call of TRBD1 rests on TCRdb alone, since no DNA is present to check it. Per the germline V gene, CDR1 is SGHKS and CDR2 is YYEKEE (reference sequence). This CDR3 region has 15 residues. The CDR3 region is CASSLVTGPNTEAFF.

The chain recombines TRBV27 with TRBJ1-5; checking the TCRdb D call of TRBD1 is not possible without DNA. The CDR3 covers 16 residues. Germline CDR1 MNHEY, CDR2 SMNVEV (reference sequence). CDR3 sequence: CASSPTQGWGNQPQHF.

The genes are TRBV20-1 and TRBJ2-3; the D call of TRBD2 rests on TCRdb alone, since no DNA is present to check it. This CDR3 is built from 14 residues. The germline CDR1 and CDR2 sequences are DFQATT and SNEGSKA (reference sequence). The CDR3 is CSVLGLAGADTQYF.

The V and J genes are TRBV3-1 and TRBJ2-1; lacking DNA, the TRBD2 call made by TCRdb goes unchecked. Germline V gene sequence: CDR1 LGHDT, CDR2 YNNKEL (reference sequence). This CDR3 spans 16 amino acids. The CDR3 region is CASSQGGQPPYNEQFF.

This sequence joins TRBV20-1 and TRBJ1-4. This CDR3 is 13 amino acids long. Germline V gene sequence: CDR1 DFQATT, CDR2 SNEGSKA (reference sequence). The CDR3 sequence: CSARLEPNEKLFF.

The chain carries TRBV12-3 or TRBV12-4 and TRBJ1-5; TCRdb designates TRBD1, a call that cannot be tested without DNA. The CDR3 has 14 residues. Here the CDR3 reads CASRRQGFGQPQHF.